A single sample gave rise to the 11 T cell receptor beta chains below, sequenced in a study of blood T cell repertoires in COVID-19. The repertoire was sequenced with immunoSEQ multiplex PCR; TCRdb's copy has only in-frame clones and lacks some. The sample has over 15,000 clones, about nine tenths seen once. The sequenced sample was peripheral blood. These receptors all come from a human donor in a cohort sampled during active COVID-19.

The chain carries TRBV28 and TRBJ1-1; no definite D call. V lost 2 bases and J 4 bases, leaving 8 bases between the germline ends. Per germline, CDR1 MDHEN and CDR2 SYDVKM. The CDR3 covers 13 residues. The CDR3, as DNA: TGTGCCAGCAGTTTACTGGCACGCACTGAAGCTTTCTTT. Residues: CASSLLARTEAFF. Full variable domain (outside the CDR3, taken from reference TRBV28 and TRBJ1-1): DVKVTQSSRYLVKRTGEKVFLECVQDMDHENMFWYRQDPGLGLRLIYFSYDVKMKEKGDIPEGYSVSREKKERFSLILESASTNQTSMYLCASSLLARTEAFFGQGTRLTVV.

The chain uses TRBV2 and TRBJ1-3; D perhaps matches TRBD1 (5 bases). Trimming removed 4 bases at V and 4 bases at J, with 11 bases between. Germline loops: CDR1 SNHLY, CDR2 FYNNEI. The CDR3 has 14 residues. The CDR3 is CASSVPGPGNTIYF. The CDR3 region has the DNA TGTGCCAGCAGTGTCCCAGGGCCCGGAAACACCATATATTTT. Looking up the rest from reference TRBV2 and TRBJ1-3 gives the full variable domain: EPEVTQTPSHQVTQMGQEVILRCVPISNHLYFYWYRQILGQKVEFLVSFYNNEISEKSEIFDDQFSVERPDGSNFTLKIRSTKLEDSAMYFCASSVPGPGNTIYFGEGSWLTVV.

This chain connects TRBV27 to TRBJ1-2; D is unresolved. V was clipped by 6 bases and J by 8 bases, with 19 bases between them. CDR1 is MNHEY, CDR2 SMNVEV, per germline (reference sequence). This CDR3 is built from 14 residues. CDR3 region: CASSPLSPPGGYTF. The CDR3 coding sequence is TGTGCCAGCAGCCCCTTATCCCCTCCCGGGGGCTACACCTTC.

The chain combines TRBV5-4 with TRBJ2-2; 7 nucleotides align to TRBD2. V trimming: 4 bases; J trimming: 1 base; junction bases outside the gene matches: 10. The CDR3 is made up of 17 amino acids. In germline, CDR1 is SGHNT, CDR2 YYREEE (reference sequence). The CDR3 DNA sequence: TGTGCCAGCAGCAACCGGGTCCTAGCGGTGAACACCGGGGAGCTGTTTTTT. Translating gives CASSNRVLAVNTGELFF.

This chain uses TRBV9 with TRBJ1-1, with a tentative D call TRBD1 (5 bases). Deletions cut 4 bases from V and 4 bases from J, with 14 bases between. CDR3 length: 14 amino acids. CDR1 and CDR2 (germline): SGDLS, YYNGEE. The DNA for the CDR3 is TGTGCCAGCAGCCCCCGCGGGGGGTCCACTGAAGCTTTCTTT. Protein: CASSPRGGSTEAFF.

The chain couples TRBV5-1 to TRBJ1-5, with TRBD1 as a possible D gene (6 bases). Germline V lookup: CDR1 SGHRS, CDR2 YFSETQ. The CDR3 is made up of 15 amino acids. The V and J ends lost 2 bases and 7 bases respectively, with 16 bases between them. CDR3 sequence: CASSFLGTTDQPQHF. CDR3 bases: TGCGCCAGCAGCTTTTTAGGGACAACCGACCAGCCCCAGCATTTT.

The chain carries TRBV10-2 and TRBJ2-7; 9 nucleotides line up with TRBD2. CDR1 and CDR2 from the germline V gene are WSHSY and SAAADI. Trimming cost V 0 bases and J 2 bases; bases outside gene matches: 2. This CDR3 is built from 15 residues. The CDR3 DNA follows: TGCGCCAGCAGTGAGTCTGGCGGGAGGGCCTACGAGCAGTACTTC. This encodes CASSESGGRAYEQYF.

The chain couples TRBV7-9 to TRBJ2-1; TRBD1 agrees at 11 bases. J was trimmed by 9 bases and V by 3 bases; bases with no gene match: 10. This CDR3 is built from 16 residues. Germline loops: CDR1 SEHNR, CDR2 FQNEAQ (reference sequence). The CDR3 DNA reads TGTGCCAGCAGCTTTCCTGGACAGGGGGCAGTTGGTGAGCAGTTCTTC. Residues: CASSFPGQGAVGEQFF.

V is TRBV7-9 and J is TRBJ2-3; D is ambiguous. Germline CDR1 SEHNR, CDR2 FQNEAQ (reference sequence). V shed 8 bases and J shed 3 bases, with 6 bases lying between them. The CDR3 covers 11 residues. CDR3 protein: CASAITDTQYF. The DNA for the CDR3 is TGTGCCAGCGCTATTACAGATACGCAGTATTTT.

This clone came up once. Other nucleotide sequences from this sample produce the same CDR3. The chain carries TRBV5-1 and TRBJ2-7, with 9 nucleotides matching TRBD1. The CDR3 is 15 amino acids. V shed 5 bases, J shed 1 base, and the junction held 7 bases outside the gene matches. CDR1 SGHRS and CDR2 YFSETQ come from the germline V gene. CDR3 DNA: TGCGCCAGCAGGCTACAGGGGGCGTCTTCCTACGAGCAGTACTTC. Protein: CASRLQGASSYEQYF.

The chain's CDR3 is CASSSLVGGGGETQYF. The CDR3 DNA sequence: TGCGCCAGCAGCTCCTTGGTTGGGGGAGGCGGAGAGACCCAGTACTTC. The chain recombines TRBV5-1 with TRBJ2-5; possible D gene TRBD2, 6 bases. Germline V gene sequence: CDR1 SGHRS, CDR2 YFSETQ. This CDR3 has 16 amino acids. V was pared by 3 bases and J by 4 bases, with 19 bases between. Together with reference TRBV5-1 and TRBJ2-5, the CDR3 gives the full variable domain: KAGVTQTPRYLIKTRGQQVTLSCSPISGHRSVSWYQQTPGQGLQFLFEYFSETQRNKGNFPGRFSGRQFSNSRSEMNVSTLELGDSALYLCASSSLVGGGGETQYFGPGTRLLVL.